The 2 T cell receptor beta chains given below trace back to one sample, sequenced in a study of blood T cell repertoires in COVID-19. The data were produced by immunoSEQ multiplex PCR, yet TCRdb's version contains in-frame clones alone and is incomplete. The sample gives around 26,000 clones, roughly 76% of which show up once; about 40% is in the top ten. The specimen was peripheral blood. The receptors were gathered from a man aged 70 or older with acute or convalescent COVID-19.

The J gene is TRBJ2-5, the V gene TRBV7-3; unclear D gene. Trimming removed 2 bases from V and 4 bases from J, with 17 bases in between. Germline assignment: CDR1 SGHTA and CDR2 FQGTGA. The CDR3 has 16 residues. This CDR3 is CASSLFPDERRETQYF. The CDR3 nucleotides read TGTGCCAGCAGCTTATTTCCCGACGAGCGCAGAGAGACCCAGTACTTC.

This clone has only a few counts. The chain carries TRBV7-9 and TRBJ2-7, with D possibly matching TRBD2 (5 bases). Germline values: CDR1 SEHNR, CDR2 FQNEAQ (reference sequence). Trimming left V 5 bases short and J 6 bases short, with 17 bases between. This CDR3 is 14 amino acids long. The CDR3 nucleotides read TGTGCCAGCAGCCCCTCCCCCGTCAGCGGCGAGCAGTACTTC. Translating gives CASSPSPVSGEQYF.